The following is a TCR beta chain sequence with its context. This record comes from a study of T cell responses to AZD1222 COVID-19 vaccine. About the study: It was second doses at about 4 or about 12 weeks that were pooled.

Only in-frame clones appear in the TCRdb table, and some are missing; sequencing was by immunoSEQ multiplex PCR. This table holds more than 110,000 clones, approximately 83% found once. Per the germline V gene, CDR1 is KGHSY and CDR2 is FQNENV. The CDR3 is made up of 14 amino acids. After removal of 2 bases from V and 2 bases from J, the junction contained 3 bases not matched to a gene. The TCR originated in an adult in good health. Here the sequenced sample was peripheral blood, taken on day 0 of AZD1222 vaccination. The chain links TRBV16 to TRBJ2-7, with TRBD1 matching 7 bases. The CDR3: CASSQGTVTYEQYF. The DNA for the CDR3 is TGTGCCAGCAGCCAAGGGACAGTCACCTACGAGCAGTACTTC.